This is a list of T cell receptor beta chains from one sample in a study of T cell responses to AZD1222 COVID-19 vaccine. TCRdb's table, derived via immunoSEQ multiplex PCR, lists solely in-frame clones and lacks some. The table has some 92,000 clones, around 90% seen once. The input for sequencing was peripheral blood, taken on day 0 of AZD1222 vaccination. These receptors all stem from an adult in good health. Each CDR3 is given with its conserved first and last residue. A D gene is named only where the DNA matches it firmly. The size of a clone is reported for some rows only, either as once, few or many, or as a class for expanded clones.

>.|.|TRBJ1-6|TRBV2
TGTGCCAGCATCCTAGGGTGGGGTGAGAGCTCCTATAATTCACCCCTCCACTTT
CASILGWGESSYNSPLHF
>.|.|TRBJ1-5|TRBV3-1/TRBV3-2
TGTGCCAGCAGCTTCGGACATCGGAGCAATCAGCCCCAGCATTTT
CASSFGHRSNQPQHF
>.|.|TRBJ1-4|TRBV5-1
TGCGCCAGCAGCTTGTCGCCCCCGGGAGAAAAACTGTTTTTT
CASSLSPPGEKLFF
>.|.|TRBJ1-1|TRBV7-2
TGTGCCAGCAGCTTAGTTCGGGGCGTCTGGGACACTGAAGCTTTCTTT
CASSLVRGVWDTEAFF
>.|TRBD1|TRBJ2-6|TRBV4-3
TGCGCCAGCAGCCAGTCGGGACAGTACTCTGGGGCCAACGTCCTGACTTTC
CASSQSGQYSGANVLTF
>.|.|TRBJ2-2|TRBV27
TGTGCCAGCAGTTTAGTAGCGAACACCGGGGAGCTGTTTTTT
CASSLVANTGELFF
>.|.|TRBJ2-5|TRBV4-3
TGCGCCAGCAGCCAAGTGCAGGGAGCCCAAGAGACCCAGTACTTC
CASSQVQGAQETQYF
>.|TRBD1|TRBJ1-1|TRBV5-4
TGTGCCAGCAGCTTACAGGGGGGTTTCCCTGAAGCTTTCTTT
CASSLQGGFPEAFF
>once|.|TRBJ2-7|TRBV7-9
TGTGCCAGCAGCTTGGGGGCCAGTCGGTACGAGCAGTACTTC
CASSLGASRYEQYF
>.|.|TRBJ2-3|TRBV20-1
TGCAGTGCTAGAGAGGGAAATACGCAGTATTTT
CSAREGNTQYF
>.|.|TRBJ1-1|TRBV4-1
TGCGCCAGCAGCCAAGTCCCCGGGACTGAAGCTTTCTTT
CASSQVPGTEAFF
>.|.|TRBJ1-4|TRBV7-2
TGTGCCAGCAGCTTACGTCAGGGATTCGAAAAACTGTTTTTT
CASSLRQGFEKLFF
>few|.|TRBJ1-1|TRBV11-1
TGTGCCAGCAGCCTGGACAGATGGAACACTGAAGCTTTCTTT
CASSLDRWNTEAFF
>.|TRBD1|TRBJ1-6|TRBV6-5
TGTGCCAGCAGTTACGGGCTTACAGGGGGGAATTCACCCCTCCACTTT
CASSYGLTGGNSPLHF
>.|TRBD1|TRBJ1-1|TRBV7-9
TGTGCCAGCAGCCCTAGGGACAGGGGGATGAACACTGAAGCTTTCTTT
CASSPRDRGMNTEAFF
>.|.|TRBJ1-6|TRBV6-2/TRBV6-3
TGTGCCAGCCGCCCCCCAGAGCAGGGGTATAATTCACCCCTCCACTTT
CASRPPEQGYNSPLHF
>.|.|TRBJ2-3|TRBV10-3
TGTGCCATCAGTGAGTCAGCGGCTAGCAATACGCAGTATTTT
CAISESAASNTQYF
>.|.|TRBJ2-5|TRBV19
TGTGCCAGTGGTTCACAGAGGGGGTTTCAAGAGACCCAGTACTTC
CASGSQRGFQETQYF
>once|TRBD1|TRBJ1-4|TRBV9
TGTGCCAGCAGCCTTGGGACAGGGAGGCCAACTAATGAAAAACTGTTTTTT
CASSLGTGRPTNEKLFF
>.|TRBD1|TRBJ2-7|TRBV27
TGTGCCAGCAGTTCGTACCTGACAGGGTCCTACGAGCAGTACTTC
CASSSYLTGSYEQYF
>.|.|TRBJ1-3|TRBV5-4
TGTGCCAGCAGCGGGGGGGCTGCGGGAAACACCATATATTTT
CASSGGAAGNTIYF
>.|.|TRBJ1-6|TRBV4-2
TGTGCCAGCAGCCAAGAGATAAGGGCGCCCCTCCACTTT
CASSQEIRAPLHF
>.|.|TRBJ2-2|TRBV7-9
TGTGCCAGCAGCCCTATCCAGGGGAAAAACACCGGGGAGCTGTTTTTT
CASSPIQGKNTGELFF
>few|.|TRBJ2-6|TRBV27
TGTGCCAGCAGGCTGAACTCTGGGGCCAACGTCCTGACTTTC
CASRLNSGANVLTF
>.|.|TRBJ1-2|TRBV28
TGTGCCAGCAGTCAAGGGGCGGGGGGCTATGGCTACACCTTC
CASSQGAGGYGYTF
>.|.|TRBJ1-4|TRBV6-1
TGTGCCAGCAGTGAGGACACGCGGGGGAAACTGTTTTTT
CASSEDTRGKLFF
>.|TRBD1|TRBJ1-2|TRBV9
TGTGCCAGCACCGTGGACAGGGGGGCTAACTATGGCTACACCTTC
CASTVDRGANYGYTF
>.|TRBD2|TRBJ2-1|TRBV2
TGTGCCAGCAGTGTTAACGGGGGGACCTACAATGAGCAGTTCTTC
CASSVNGGTYNEQFF
>.|.|TRBJ1-3|TRBV12-3/TRBV12-4
TGTGCCAGCAGTTCGAGGACAGGAAACACCATATATTTT
CASSSRTGNTIYF
>.|.|TRBJ1-1|TRBV7-9
TGTGCCAGCAGCTTACCTTTTGGTACTGAAGCTTTCTTT
CASSLPFGTEAFF
>once|.|TRBJ1-3|TRBV28
TGTGCCAGCAGTCTAAGCGGAAACACCATATATTTT
CASSLSGNTIYF
>.|.|TRBJ2-3|TRBV5-4
TGTGCCAGCAGCTTGGGGAGCGGGTCCCCAGATACGCAGTATTTT
CASSLGSGSPDTQYF
>few|TRBD1|TRBJ1-2|TRBV9
TGTGCCAGCAGCGTAGCTCCCCCTGGGGACAGCGGGGGTGATGGCTACACCTTC
CASSVAPPGDSGGDGYTF
>.|.|TRBJ2-7|TRBV30
TGTGCCTGGAGTGTGGCTGGCAGGGAGTACTTC
CAWSVAGREYF
>.|TRBD2|TRBJ2-1|TRBV7-6
TGTGCCAGCACCAACCCATCGGGAGGTACATATGAGCAGTTCTTC
CASTNPSGGTYEQFF